This TCR beta chain was profiled in a study of T cells in Graves' hyperthyroidism and ophthalmopathy. Whole-study findings and limits: A median 6.5 months before onset, the model predicted ophthalmopathy.

This clonotype came up many times. Antigen: not known. Germline assignment: CDR1 DFQATT and CDR2 SNEGSKA (reference sequence). Trimming took 3 bases from V and 4 from J, leaving 21 bases between them. The CDR3 has 16 residues. Amplification of TCR beta CDR3 regions was performed using RNA transcripts as template. First-round RT-PCR targeting the TCR CDR3 was performed with the HTBI primer set. TCRdb redid the calling of the multiplex PCR reads with MiXCR, one entry per CDR3 protein. The table lists about 480,000 distinct CDR3 sequences, approximately 25% of them singletons. This receptor was taken from a woman in her thirties with Graves' ophthalmopathy. The sequencing sample was made of blood. The rearrangement joins TRBV20-1 to TRBJ1-2; TRBD1 is a possible D gene (5 bases). As DNA, the CDR3 is TGCAGTGCTAGCCCCCCCCAGGGTACAGGAACCTATGGCTACACCTTC. Protein: CSASPPQGTGTYGYTF.